Presented here are 15 T cell receptor beta chains from one specimen sequenced in a study of Ad26.COV2.S vaccination and SARS-CoV-2 variants. Profiling relied on immunoSEQ multiplex PCR, and the TCRdb table lists in-frame clones only, not all of them. The repertoire holds approximately 400,000 clones, around four fifths seen once, with just under 7.5% in the top ten. The treatment is: over 15 received Ad26.COV2.S at low or high dose, single or two shots; about 5 received placebo; per-sample allocation not given. Specimen acquisition occurred on day 63 following the initial vaccine or placebo injection. The sample in question was peripheral blood, obtained in a trial of Ad26.COV2.S vaccine versus placebo. These TCRs come from a person aged 18-65 years who received the Ad26.COV2.S COVID-19 vaccine or a placebo.

This chain joins TRBV6-4 and TRBJ2-2; weak D call: TRBD1 (7 bases). This CDR3 has 14 residues. Looked up from germline, CDR1 is MRHNA and CDR2 is SNTAGT. Trimming pared 7 bases from V and 7 bases from J, leaving 16 bases between. CDR3 sequence reads: CASKEGALNGELFF. CDR3 in DNA: TGTGCCAGCAAGGAGGGGGCCCTGAACGGGGAGCTGTTTTTT.

This sequence joins TRBV9 and TRBJ1-3; D uncertain. V lost 4 bases and J lost 3, with 5 bases in between. The CDR3 runs to 12 residues. CDR1 is SGDLS and CDR2 is YYNGEE in the germline V gene. CDR3 loop: CASSPIGNTIYF. CDR3 sequence (DNA): TGTGCCAGCAGCCCCATTGGAAACACCATATATTTT.

This chain joins TRBV6-5 and TRBJ1-5; D uncertain. Germline lookup yields CDR1 MNHEY and CDR2 SVGAGI. There are 14 residues in the CDR3. Trimming cost V 6 bases and J 2 bases, with 11 bases left between them. The CDR3 region has the DNA TGTGCCAGCAGCCCCGTTGAGGGCAATCAGCCCCAGCATTTT. Its protein is CASSPVEGNQPQHF.

The CDR3 here is CASSLGGLDTGELFF. The CDR3 DNA is TGTGCCAGCAGCTTGGGTGGGTTAGACACCGGGGAGCTGTTTTTT. The genes are TRBV7-7 and TRBJ2-2, with D hard to call. V was pared by 3 bases and J by 3 bases, with 11 bases between. The CDR3 is 15 residues long. Per germline, CDR1 SSHAT and CDR2 FNYEAQ (reference sequence).

The V call is TRBV5-1, the J call TRBJ2-5; D may be TRBD2 (5 bases). This CDR3 has 15 residues. CDR1 and CDR2 (germline): SGHRS, YFSETQ. V gave up 2 bases and J gave up 3 bases, with 14 bases separating them. CDR3 sequence reads: CASSFAASREETQYF. The CDR3 DNA is TGCGCCAGCAGCTTCGCGGCCTCGAGGGAAGAGACCCAGTACTTC. The complete variable domain, with remaining parts taken from reference TRBV5-1 and TRBJ2-5, reads KAGVTQTPRYLIKTRGQQVTLSCSPISGHRSVSWYQQTPGQGLQFLFEYFSETQRNKGNFPGRFSGRQFSNSRSEMNVSTLELGDSALYLCASSFAASREETQYFGPGTRLLVL.

The rearrangement links TRBV3-1 (or the pseudogene TRBV3-2) to TRBJ1-1; 10 nucleotides agree with TRBD1. V lost 3 bases, J lost 12 bases, and 13 bases stayed unmatched. The germline V gene has CDR1 LGHDT and CDR2 YNNKEL (reference sequence). This CDR3 has 15 residues. The CDR3 here is CASSQEGTGERKTFF. CDR3 in DNA: TGTGCCAGCAGCCAGGAAGGGACAGGGGAGCGGAAAACTTTCTTT.

CDR3 sequence reads: CQTGVTEAFF. In DNA, the CDR3 is TGTCAGACAGGGGTGACTGAAGCTTTCTTT. The V gene is TRBV19, the J gene TRBJ1-1; 8 bases are shared with TRBD1. Germline CDR1 and CDR2: LNHDA and SQIVND (reference sequence). The CDR3 has 10 residues.

The chain carries TRBV3-1 (or the pseudogene TRBV3-2) and TRBJ2-1; 8 nucleotides agree with TRBD2. CDR1 and CDR2 (germline): LGHDT, YNNKEL (reference sequence). The CDR3 length is 15 residues. With V trimmed by 5 bases and J by 4 bases, 7 bases remained unmatched. The CDR3 nucleotides are TGTGCCAGCAGCTCCCTCCAGCGGGAGTACAATGAGCAGTTCTTC. This gives the protein CASSSLQREYNEQFF.

The gene calls are TRBV14 and TRBJ2-5; D is unclear. Germline V CDR1 and CDR2: SGHDN, FVKESK. The CDR3 has 16 residues. Trimming stripped 4 bases from V and 7 bases from J, with 22 bases between. The CDR3 bases are TGTGCCAGCAGCCCAAAGATATCATACCTAGTCGCGACCCAGTACTTC. It yields the protein CASSPKISYLVATQYF.

The CDR3: CASLGGTPSSYEQYF. CDR3 DNA: TGTGCCAGCCTCGGTGGGACTCCTAGCTCCTACGAGCAGTACTTC. This sequence joins TRBV2 and TRBJ2-7, with a weak D call TRBD2 (6 bases). CDR3 length equals 15 residues. The germline V and J ends were trimmed by 8 bases and 0 bases, with 17 bases remaining between them. Germline assignment: CDR1 SNHLY and CDR2 FYNNEI.

The chain recombines TRBV10-2 with TRBJ2-7; a weak D match, TRBD1 (5 bases). Looked up from germline, CDR1 is WSHSY and CDR2 is SAAADI. This CDR3 spans 13 amino acids. The germline V and J ends were trimmed by 5 bases and 5 bases, with 13 bases remaining between them. CDR3 DNA sequence: TGCGCCAGCAGTTGGGGCCAGGGTGACGAGCAGTACTTC. Translating it yields CASSWGQGDEQYF.

The rearrangement uses TRBV21-1 and TRBJ2-3; the table's D call TRBD1 went unverified against the DNA. TRBV21-1 is listed as a pseudogene. The CDR3 runs to 12 residues. The CDR3 region has the DNA TGTGCCAGCAGGGCCAGCACAGATACGCAGTATTTT. Its translation: CASRASTDTQYF.

V usage is TRBV6-2 or TRBV6-3 and J usage is TRBJ1-6; D is unresolved. This CDR3 region has 14 residues. Between the trimmed V and J ends, which lost 3 bases and 7 bases, there was a span of 10 bases. Germline CDR1 reads MNHEY; CDR2 reads SVGEGT. The CDR3 coding sequence is TGTGCCAGCAGTTATGGGGTCCGAAATTCACCCCTCCACTTT. This codes for CASSYGVRNSPLHF.

This chain connects TRBV29-1 to TRBJ1-1; 7 bases line up with TRBD1. The CDR3 is made up of 13 amino acids. V gave up 7 bases and J gave up 2 bases; unmatched junction bases: 7. Germline loops: CDR1 SQVTM, CDR2 ANQGSEA. CDR3 nucleotides: TGCAGCGGGATGGGACAGATTAACACTGAAGCTTTCTTT. It codes for CSGMGQINTEAFF.

The rearrangement joins TRBV5-4 to TRBJ2-5; D remains unclear. This CDR3 spans 15 amino acids. Germline lookup yields CDR1 SGHNT and CDR2 YYREEE (reference sequence). The V end lost 4 bases, the J end lost 8 bases, and 21 bases lay between the germline ends. In DNA form, the CDR3 reads TGTGCCAGCAGCCAACGAATGTCGACGGCGACAACCCAGTACTTC. Translated, it gives CASSQRMSTATTQYF.